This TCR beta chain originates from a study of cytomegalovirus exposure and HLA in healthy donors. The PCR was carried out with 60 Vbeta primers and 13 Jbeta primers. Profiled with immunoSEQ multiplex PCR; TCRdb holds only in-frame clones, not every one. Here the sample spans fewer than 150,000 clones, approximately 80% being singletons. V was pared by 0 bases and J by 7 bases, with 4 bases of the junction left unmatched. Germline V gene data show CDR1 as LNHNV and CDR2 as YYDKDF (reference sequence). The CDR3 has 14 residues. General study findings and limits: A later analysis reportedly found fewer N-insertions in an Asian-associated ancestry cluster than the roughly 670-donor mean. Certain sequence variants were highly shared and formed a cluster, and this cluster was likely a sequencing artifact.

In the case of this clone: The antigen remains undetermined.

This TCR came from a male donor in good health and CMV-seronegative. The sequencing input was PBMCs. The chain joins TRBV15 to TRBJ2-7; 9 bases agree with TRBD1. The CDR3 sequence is CATSRDRDREEQYF. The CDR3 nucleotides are TGTGCCACCAGCAGAGATCGGGACAGGGAGGAGCAGTACTTC.